At least ten counts were recorded for the clone carrying this TCR beta chain. CDR3 length: 15 residues. The germline V gene has CDR1 MNHEY and CDR2 SVGAGI. With 8 bases clipped from V and 6 bases from J, the junction kept 9 bases outside the gene matches. TCRdb re-derived calls from the RT-PCR reads in MiXCR, one entry per CDR3 protein. The table shows hundreds of thousands of distinct CDR3 sequences, with approximately 15% occurring only once. The sample taken for sequencing was memory CD4+ T cells from blood. The sequence came from a female donor in good health, serving as a healthy control. V and J are TRBV6-5 and TRBJ2-3, with 12 nucleotides matching TRBD2. The CDR3 protein is CASRRLAGAWDTQYF. In DNA, the CDR3 is TGTGCCAGCCGTCGACTAGCGGGAGCGTGGGATACGCAGTATTTT.